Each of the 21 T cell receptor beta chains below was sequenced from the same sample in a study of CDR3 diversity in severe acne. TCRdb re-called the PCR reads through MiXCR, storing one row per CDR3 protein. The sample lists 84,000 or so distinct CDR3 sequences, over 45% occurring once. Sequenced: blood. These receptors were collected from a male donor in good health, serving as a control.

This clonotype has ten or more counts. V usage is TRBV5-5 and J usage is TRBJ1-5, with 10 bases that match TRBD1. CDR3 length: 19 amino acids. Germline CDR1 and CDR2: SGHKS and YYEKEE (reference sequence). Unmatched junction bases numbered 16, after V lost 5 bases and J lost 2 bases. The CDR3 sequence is CASSSPGQGGIVGNQPQHF. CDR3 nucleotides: TGTGCCAGCAGTAGCCCCGGACAGGGGGGGATCGTCGGCAATCAGCCCCAGCATTTT.

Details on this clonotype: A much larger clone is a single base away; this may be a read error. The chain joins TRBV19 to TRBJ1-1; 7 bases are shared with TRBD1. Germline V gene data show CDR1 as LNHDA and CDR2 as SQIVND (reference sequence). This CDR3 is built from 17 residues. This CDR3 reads CASSRANTGDGNTDAFF. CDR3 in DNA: TGTGCCAGTAGTAGAGCAAATACAGGGGACGGGAACACTGACGCTTTCTTT. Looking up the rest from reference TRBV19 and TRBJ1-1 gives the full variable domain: DGGITQSPKYLFRKEGQNVTLSCEQNLNHDAMYWYRQDPGQGLRLIYYSQIVNDFQKGDIAEGYSVSREKKESFPLTVTSAQKNPTAFYLCASSRANTGDGNTDAFFGQGTRLTVV.

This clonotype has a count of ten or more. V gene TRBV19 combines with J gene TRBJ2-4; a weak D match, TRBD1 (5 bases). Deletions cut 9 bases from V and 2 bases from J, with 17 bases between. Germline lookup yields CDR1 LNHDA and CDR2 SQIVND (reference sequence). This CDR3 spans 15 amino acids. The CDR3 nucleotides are TGTGCCAGCCAACTGGGCAGGGTACCCAAAAACATTCAGTACTTC. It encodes CASQLGRVPKNIQYF.

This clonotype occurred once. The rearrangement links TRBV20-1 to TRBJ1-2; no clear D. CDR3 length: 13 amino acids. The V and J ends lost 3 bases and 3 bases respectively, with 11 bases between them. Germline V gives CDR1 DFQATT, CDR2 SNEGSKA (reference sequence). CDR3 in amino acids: CSASPSFDYGYTF. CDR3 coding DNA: TGCAGTGCTAGTCCGAGCTTTGACTATGGCTACACCTTC.

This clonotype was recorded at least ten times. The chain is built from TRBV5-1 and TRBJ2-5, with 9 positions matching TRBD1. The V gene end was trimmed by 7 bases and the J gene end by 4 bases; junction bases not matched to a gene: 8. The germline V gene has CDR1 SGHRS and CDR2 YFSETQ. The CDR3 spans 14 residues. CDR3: CASCTGGSGETQYF. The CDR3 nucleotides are TGCGCCAGCTGTACAGGGGGCTCAGGAGAGACCCAGTACTTC.

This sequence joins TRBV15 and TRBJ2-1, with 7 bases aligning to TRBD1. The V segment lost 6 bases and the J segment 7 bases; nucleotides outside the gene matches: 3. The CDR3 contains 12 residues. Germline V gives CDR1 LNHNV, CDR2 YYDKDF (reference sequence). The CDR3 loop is CATRGQPNEQFF. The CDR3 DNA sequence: TGTGCCACCAGGGGACAGCCAAATGAGCAGTTCTTC.

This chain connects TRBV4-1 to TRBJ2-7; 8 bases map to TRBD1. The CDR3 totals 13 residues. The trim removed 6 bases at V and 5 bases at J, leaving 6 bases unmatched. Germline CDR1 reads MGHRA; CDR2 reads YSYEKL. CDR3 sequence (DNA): TGCGCCAGCAGACGTACAGGGGGACACGAGCAGTACTTC. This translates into CASRRTGGHEQYF.

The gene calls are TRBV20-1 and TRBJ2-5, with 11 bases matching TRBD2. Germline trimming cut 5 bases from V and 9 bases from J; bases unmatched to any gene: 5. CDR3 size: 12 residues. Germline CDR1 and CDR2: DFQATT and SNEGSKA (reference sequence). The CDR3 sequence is CSAVTSGAAQYF. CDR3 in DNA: TGCAGTGCTGTGACTAGCGGGGCAGCCCAGTACTTC.

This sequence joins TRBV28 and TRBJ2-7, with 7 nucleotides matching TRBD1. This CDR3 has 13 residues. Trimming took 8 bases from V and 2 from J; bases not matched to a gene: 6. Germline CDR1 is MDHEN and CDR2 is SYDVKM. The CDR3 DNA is TGTGCCAGCTTGGAACAGGGGCCCTACGAGCAGTACTTC. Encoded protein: CASLEQGPYEQYF.

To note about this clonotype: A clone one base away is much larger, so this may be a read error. CDR3 in amino acids: CSVAAGGSTEAFF. The DNA for the CDR3 is TGCAGCGTTGCCGCCGGAGGTAGCACTGAAGCTTTCTTT. The V and J genes are TRBV29-1 and TRBJ1-1; D not resolved. Germline CDR1 reads SQVTM; CDR2 reads ANQGSEA. The CDR3 spans 13 residues. The V gene lost 4 bases and the J gene lost 4 bases, with 13 bases spanning the gap. Looking up the rest from reference TRBV29-1 and TRBJ1-1 gives the full variable domain: SAVISQKPSRDICQRGTSLTIQCQVDSQVTMMFWYRQQPGQSLTLIATANQGSEATYESGFVIDKFPISRPNLTFSTLTVSNMSPEDSSIYLCSVAAGGSTEAFFGQGTRLTVV.

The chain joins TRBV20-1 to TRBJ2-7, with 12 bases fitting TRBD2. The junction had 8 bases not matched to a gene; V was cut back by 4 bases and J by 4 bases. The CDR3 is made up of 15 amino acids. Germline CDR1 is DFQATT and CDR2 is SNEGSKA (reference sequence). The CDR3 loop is CSAKNLGLAGYEQYF. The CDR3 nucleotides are TGCAGTGCTAAGAACCTCGGACTAGCGGGATACGAGCAGTACTTC.

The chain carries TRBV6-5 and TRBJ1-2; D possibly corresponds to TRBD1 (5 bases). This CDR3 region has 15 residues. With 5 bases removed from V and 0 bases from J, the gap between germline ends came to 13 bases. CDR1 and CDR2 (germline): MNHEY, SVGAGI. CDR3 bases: TGTGCCAGCAGTGCCCCCAGGGAATCTAACTATGGCTACACCTTC. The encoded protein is CASSAPRESNYGYTF.

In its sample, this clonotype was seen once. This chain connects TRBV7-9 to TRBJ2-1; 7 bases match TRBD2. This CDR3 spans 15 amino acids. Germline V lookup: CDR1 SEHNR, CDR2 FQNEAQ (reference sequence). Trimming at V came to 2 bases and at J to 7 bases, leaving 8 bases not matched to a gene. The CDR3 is CASSLQGGGRNEQFF. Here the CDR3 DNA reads TGTGCCAGCAGCTTACAGGGCGGGGGACGGAATGAGCAGTTCTTC.

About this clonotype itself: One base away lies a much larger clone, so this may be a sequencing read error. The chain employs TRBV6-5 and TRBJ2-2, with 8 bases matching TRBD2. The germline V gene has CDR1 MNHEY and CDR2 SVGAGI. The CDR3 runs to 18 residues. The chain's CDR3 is CASSYSIFPAGDTGGLFF. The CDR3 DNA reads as TGTGCCAGCAGTTACTCGATTTTCCCAGCGGGAGATACCGGGGGGCTGTTTTTT.

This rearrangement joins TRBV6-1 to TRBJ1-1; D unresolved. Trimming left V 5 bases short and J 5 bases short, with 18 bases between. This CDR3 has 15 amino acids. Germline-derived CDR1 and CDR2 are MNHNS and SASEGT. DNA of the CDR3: TGTGCCAGCAGTTCCCCCGGGGAAGGGCGTACTGAAGCTTTCTTT. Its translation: CASSSPGEGRTEAFF.

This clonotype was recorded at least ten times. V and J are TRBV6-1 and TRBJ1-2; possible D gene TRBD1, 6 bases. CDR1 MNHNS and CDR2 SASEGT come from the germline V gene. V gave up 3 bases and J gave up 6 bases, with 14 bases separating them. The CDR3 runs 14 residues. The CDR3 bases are TGTGCCAGCAGTGAGGGGGCCAGATGGGATGGCTACACCTTC. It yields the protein CASSEGARWDGYTF.

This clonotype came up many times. DNA of the CDR3: TGTGCCAGCAGGCTAGCGGGGGGGACGACAGATACGCAGTATTTT. Protein sequence: CASRLAGGTTDTQYF. The J gene is TRBJ2-3, the V gene TRBV6-2 or TRBV6-3, with 12 bases identical to TRBD2. This CDR3 has 15 residues. V lost 6 bases and J lost 3; bases outside the gene matches: 4. Per the germline V gene, CDR1 is MNHEY and CDR2 is SVGEGT.

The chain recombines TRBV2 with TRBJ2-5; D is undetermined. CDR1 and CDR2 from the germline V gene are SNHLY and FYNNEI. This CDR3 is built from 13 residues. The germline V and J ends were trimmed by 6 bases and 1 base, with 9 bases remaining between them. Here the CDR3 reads CASRGLLQETQYF. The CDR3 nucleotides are TGTGCCAGCAGAGGGCTACTCCAAGAGACCCAGTACTTC.

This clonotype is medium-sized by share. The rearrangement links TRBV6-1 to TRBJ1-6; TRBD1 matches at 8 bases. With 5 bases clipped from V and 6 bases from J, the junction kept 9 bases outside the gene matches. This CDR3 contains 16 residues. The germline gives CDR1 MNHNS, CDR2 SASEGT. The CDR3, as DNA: TGTGCCAGCAGTCCGCCCAGGGGGCTCAGTAATTCACCCCTCCACTTT. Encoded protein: CASSPPRGLSNSPLHF.

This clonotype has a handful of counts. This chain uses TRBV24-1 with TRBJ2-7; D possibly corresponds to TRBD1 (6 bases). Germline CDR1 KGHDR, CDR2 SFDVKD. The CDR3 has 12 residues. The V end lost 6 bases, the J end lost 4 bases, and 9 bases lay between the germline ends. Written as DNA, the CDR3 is TGTGCCACCAGTAAGGACAGTTACGAGCAGTACTTC. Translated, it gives CATSKDSYEQYF.

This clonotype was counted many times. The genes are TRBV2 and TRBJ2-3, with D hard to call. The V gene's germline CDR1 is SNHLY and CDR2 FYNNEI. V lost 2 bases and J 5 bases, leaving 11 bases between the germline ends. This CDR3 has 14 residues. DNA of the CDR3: TGTGCCAGCAGTGAACTATATCAGAAAGATACGCAGTATTTT. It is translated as CASSELYQKDTQYF. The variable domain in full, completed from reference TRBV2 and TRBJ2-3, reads EPEVTQTPSHQVTQMGQEVILRCVPISNHLYFYWYRQILGQKVEFLVSFYNNEISEKSEIFDDQFSVERPDGSNFTLKIRSTKLEDSAMYFCASSELYQKDTQYFGPGTRLTVL.